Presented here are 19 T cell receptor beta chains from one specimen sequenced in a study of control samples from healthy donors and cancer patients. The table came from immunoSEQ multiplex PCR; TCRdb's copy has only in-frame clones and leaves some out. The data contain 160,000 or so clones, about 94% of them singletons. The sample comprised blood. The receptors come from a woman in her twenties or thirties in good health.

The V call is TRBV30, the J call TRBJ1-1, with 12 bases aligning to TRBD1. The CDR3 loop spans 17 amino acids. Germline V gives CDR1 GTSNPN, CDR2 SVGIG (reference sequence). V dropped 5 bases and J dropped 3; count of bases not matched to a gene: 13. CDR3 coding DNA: TGTGCCTGGCGGAGGACGGGGACAGGGGGCCCGCACACTGAAGCTTTCTTT. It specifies CAWRRTGTGGPHTEAFF.

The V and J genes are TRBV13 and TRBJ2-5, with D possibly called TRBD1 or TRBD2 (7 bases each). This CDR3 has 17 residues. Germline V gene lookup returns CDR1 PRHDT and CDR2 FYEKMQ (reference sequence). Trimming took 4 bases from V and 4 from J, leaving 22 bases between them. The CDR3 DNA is TGTGCCAGCAGCTCCCTAGGGGGCGGGACTAAAGGAGAGACCCAGTACTTC. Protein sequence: CASSSLGGGTKGETQYF.

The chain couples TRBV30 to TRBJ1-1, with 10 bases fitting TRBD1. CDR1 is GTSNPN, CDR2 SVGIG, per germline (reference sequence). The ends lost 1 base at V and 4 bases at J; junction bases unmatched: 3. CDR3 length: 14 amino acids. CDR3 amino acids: CAWSADRGGTEAFF. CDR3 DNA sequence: TGTGCCTGGAGTGCGGACAGGGGGGGCACTGAAGCTTTCTTT.

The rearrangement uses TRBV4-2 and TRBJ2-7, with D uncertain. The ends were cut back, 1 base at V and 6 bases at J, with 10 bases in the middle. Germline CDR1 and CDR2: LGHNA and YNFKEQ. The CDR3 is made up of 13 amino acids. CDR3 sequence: CASSQGDRGEQYF. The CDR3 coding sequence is TGTGCCAGCAGCCAAGGAGACCGTGGCGAGCAGTACTTC.

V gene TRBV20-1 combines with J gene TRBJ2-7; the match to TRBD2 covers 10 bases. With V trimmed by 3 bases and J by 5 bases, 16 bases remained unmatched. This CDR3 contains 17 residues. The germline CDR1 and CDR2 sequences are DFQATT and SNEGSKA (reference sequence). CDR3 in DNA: TGCAGTGCTAGTTCCACCGGAAGAGAACTAGCGGGAAACGAGCAGTACTTC. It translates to CSASSTGRELAGNEQYF.

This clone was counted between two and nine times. The CDR3 nucleotides are TGTGCCAGCAGCCTCGAGGATACGCAGTATTTT. Translating gives CASSLEDTQYF. The chain uses TRBV7-9 and TRBJ2-3; no clear D. The V end lost 5 bases, the J end lost 6 bases, and 6 bases lay between the germline ends. Germline V CDR1 and CDR2: SEHNR, FQNEAQ (reference sequence). This CDR3 comprises 11 residues. Full variable domain (remainder filled in from reference TRBV7-9 and TRBJ2-3): DTGVSQNPRHKITKRGQNVTFRCDPISEHNRLYWYRQTLGQGPEFLTYFQNEAQLEKSRLLSDRFSAERPKGSFSTLEIQRTEQGDSAMYLCASSLEDTQYFGPGTRLTVL.

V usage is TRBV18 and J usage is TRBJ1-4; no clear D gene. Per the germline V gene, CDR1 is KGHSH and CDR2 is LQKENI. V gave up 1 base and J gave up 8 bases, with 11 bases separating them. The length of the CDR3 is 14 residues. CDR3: CASSPLRNAEKLFF. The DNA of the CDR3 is TGTGCCAGCTCACCACTCAGGAATGCGGAAAAACTGTTTTTT.

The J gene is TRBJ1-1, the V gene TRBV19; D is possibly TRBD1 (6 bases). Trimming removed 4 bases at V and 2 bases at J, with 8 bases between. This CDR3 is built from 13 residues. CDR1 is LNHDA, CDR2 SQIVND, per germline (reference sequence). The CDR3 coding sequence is TGTGCCAGTAGTACACAGGGAAACACTGAAGCTTTCTTT. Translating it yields CASSTQGNTEAFF. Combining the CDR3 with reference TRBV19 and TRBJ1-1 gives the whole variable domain DGGITQSPKYLFRKEGQNVTLSCEQNLNHDAMYWYRQDPGQGLRLIYYSQIVNDFQKGDIAEGYSVSREKKESFPLTVTSAQKNPTAFYLCASSTQGNTEAFFGQGTRLTVV.

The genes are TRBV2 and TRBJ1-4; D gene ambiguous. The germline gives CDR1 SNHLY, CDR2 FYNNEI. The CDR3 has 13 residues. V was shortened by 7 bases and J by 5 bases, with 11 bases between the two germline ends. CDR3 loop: CASKGDQNEKLFF. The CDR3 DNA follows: TGTGCCAGCAAGGGCGATCAGAATGAAAAACTGTTTTTT.

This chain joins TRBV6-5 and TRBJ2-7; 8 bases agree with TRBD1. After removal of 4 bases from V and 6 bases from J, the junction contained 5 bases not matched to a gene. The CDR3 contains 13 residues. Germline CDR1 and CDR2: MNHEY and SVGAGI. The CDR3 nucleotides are TGTGCCAGCAGTTCAGGACAGGGTCTCGAGCAGTACTTC. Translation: CASSSGQGLEQYF.

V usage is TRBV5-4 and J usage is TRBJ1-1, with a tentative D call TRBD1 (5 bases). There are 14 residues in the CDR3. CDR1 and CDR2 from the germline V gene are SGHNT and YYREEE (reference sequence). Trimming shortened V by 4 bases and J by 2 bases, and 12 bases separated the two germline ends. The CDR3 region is CASSPDGQNTEAFF. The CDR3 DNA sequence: TGTGCCAGCAGCCCGGACGGACAAAACACTGAAGCTTTCTTT.

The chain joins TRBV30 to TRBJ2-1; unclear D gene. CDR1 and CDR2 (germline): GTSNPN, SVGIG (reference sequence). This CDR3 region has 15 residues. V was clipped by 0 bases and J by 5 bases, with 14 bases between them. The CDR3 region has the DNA TGTGCCTGGAGTGTAGACCCCCTAGGCCACAATGAGCAGTTCTTC. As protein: CAWSVDPLGHNEQFF.

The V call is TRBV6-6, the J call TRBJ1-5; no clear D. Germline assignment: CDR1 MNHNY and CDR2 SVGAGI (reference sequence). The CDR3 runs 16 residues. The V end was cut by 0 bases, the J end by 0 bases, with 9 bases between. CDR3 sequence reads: CASSYSRPGSNQPQHF. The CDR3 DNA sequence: TGTGCCAGCAGTTACTCTCGTCCGGGTAGCAATCAGCCCCAGCATTTT.

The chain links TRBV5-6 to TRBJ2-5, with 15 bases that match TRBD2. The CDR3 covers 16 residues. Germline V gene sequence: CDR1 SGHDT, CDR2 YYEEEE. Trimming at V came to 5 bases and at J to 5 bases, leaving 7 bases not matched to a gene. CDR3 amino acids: CASSPRTSGRAETQYF. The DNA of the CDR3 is TGTGCCAGCAGTCCTCGGACTAGCGGGAGGGCGGAGACCCAGTACTTC.

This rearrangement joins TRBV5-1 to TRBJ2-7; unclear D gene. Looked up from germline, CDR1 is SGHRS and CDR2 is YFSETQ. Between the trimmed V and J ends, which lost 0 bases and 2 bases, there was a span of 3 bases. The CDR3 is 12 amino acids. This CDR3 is CASSLDTYEQYF. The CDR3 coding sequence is TGCGCCAGCAGCTTGGATACCTACGAGCAGTACTTC.

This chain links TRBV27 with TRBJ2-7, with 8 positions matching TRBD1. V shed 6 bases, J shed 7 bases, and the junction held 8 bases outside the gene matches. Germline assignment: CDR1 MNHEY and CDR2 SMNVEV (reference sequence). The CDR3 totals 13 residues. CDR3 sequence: CASSSQGAWEQYF. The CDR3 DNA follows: TGTGCCAGCAGCTCCCAGGGGGCATGGGAGCAGTACTTC.

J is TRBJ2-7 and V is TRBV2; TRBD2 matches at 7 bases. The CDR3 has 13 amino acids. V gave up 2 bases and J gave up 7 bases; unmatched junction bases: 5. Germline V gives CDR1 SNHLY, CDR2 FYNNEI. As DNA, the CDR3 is TGTGCCAGCAGTGAAAGACTAGCAGAGGAGCAGTACTTC. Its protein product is CASSERLAEEQYF.

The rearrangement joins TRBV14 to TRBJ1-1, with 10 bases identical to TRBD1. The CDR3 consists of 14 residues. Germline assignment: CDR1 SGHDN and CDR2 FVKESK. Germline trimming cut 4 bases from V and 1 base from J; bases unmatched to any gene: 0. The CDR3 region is CASSRQGANTEAFF. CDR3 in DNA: TGTGCCAGCAGCCGACAGGGGGCGAACACTGAAGCTTTCTTT.

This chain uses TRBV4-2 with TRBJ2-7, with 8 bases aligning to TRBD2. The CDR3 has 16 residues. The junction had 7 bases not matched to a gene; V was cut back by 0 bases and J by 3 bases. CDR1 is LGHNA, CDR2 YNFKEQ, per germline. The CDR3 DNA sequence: TGTGCCAGCAGCCAAGAGGGGGCGGGAGGAAACTACGAGCAGTACTTC. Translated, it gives CASSQEGAGGNYEQYF.